The 24 T cell receptor beta chains in this list originate from one sample, sequenced in a study of vaccination and CD4 T cells after COVID-19. Sequenced with the Oncomine TCR Beta short-read assay was DNA taken from cultured CD4+ T cells. TCRdb redid the calling of the PCR reads with MiXCR, one entry per CDR3 protein. The data contain about 26,000 distinct CDR3 sequences, about 40% of them seen just once; the ten biggest clones take up roughly 5.6%. These TCRs are of unknown antigen specificity. Specified time point: late sampling 161 to 241 days after vaccination in a few convalescent patients. Indicated treatment: 10-day PBMC culture with coronavirus spike peptide pools or control peptides (ViraFEST assay). The sample here was CD4+ T cells from blood, cultured in vitro, taken about 7 months after SARS-CoV-2 vaccination. These receptors all stem from a human donor who had recovered from COVID-19.

The chain has TRBV20-1 and TRBJ1-1; possible D gene TRBD1, 5 bases. The CDR3 covers 16 residues. Between the trimmed V and J ends, which lost 6 bases and 0 bases, there was a span of 20 bases. Germline V CDR1 and CDR2: DFQATT, SNEGSKA (reference sequence). The CDR3 DNA is TGCAGTGCCATCAAGCGGGGCGGGAGCATGAACACTGAAGCTTTCTTT. Residues: CSAIKRGGSMNTEAFF.

This chain uses TRBV15 with TRBJ2-1, with D perhaps matching TRBD2 (5 bases). Germline lookup yields CDR1 LNHNV and CDR2 YYDKDF (reference sequence). Trimming cost V 2 bases and J 8 bases, with 16 bases left between them. The CDR3 has 15 amino acids. The CDR3 DNA follows: TGTGCCACCAGCAGATCAGTTCGAGACGGGGATGAGCAGTTCTTC. Encoded protein: CATSRSVRDGDEQFF. The complete variable domain, with remaining parts taken from reference TRBV15 and TRBJ2-1, reads DAMVIQNPRYQVTQFGKPVTLSCSQTLNHNVMYWYQQKSSQAPKLLFHYYDKDFNNEADTPDNFQSRRPNTSFCFLDIRSPGLGDTAMYLCATSRSVRDGDEQFFGPGTRLTVL.

This clonotype was seen more than once but under ten times. The rearrangement uses TRBV7-9 and TRBJ1-5; D is undetermined. Looked up from germline, CDR1 is SEHNR and CDR2 is FQNEAQ (reference sequence). V lost 2 bases and J lost 9, with 8 bases in between. The CDR3 spans 12 residues. The CDR3: CASSLTVGPQHF. The CDR3 DNA follows: TGTGCCAGCAGCTTAACGGTCGGGCCCCAGCATTTT.

CDR3 DNA: TGTGCCACCTCCTCTAGCGGGAGGGAGTACGAGCAGTACTTC. Amino acid sequence: CATSSSGREYEQYF. V and J are TRBV6-1 and TRBJ2-7, with TRBD2 matching over 12 bases. The CDR3 has 14 amino acids. Germline assignment: CDR1 MNHNS and CDR2 SASEGT. V trimming: 10 bases; J trimming: 4 bases; junction bases outside the gene matches: 8.

The sample holds a few counts of this clonotype. In DNA form, the CDR3 reads TGTGCCAGCAGCTTACAGGGGAGCTCCTACAATGAGCAGTTCTTC. This codes for CASSLQGSSYNEQFF. This chain connects TRBV7-3 to TRBJ2-1, with D maybe TRBD1 (6 bases). CDR1 and CDR2 from the germline V gene are SGHTA and FQGTGA. CDR3 length: 15 residues. V lost 2 bases to trimming and J lost 0 bases, with 8 bases between them.

The count of this clonotype is one. The chain links TRBV18 to TRBJ2-5, with D perhaps assigned TRBD1 or TRBD2 (5 bases each). Germline CDR1 KGHSH, CDR2 LQKENI. The CDR3 extends over 17 amino acids. V dropped 3 bases and J dropped 0 bases, with 17 bases sitting between them. CDR3 nucleotide sequence: TGTGCCAGCTCACCTCTGGGCAGGGACGGGTACCAAGAGACCCAGTACTTC. The encoded protein is CASSPLGRDGYQETQYF.

The chain is built from TRBV23-1 and TRBJ1-1, with TRBD1 matching over 11 bases. TRBV23-1 belongs to the ORF category, with a function that is uncertain. The J segment lost 0 bases and the V segment lost 3 bases, leaving 9 bases of the junction unmatched. CDR3 length: 18 residues. The CDR3 sequence is CASSQPMDRGPMNTEAFF. CDR3 bases: TGCGCCAGCAGTCAGCCCATGGACAGGGGGCCCATGAACACTGAAGCTTTCTTT.

This chain joins TRBV4-2 and TRBJ2-3, with D unclear. There are 15 residues in the CDR3. Trimming cost V 1 base and J 3 bases, with 11 bases left between them. CDR1 is LGHNA, CDR2 YNFKEQ, per germline. The CDR3 DNA reads as TGTGCCAGCAGCCAAGGGGGTTTGGGGACAGATACGCAGTATTTT. It specifies CASSQGGLGTDTQYF.

Here the CDR3 reads CASSLAVRVYEQYF. CDR3 DNA sequence: TGTGCCAGCAGCTTAGCGGTCAGAGTCTACGAGCAGTACTTC. The chain couples TRBV7-2 to TRBJ2-7; D remains ambiguous. The CDR3 totals 14 residues. Per the germline V gene, CDR1 is SGHTA and CDR2 is FQGNSA. The V and J ends lost 0 bases and 3 bases respectively, with 9 bases between them. Together with reference TRBV7-2 and TRBJ2-7, the CDR3 gives the full variable domain: GAGVSQSPSNKVTEKGKDVELRCDPISGHTALYWYRQSLGQGLEFLIYFQGNSAPDKSGLPSDRFSAERTGGSVSTLTIQRTQQEDSAVYLCASSLAVRVYEQYFGPGTRLTVT.

This clonotype was observed a handful of times. V gene TRBV20-1 combines with J gene TRBJ1-1; maybe TRBD1 (6 bases). Germline V gene lookup returns CDR1 DFQATT and CDR2 SNEGSKA (reference sequence). The CDR3 covers 16 residues. V was shortened by 6 bases and J by 0 bases, with 20 bases between the two germline ends. The CDR3 coding sequence is TGCAGTGCCATAGAATGGGGGCTCCTAATGAACACTGAAGCTTTCTTT. This gives the protein CSAIEWGLLMNTEAFF.

The chain carries TRBV7-2 and TRBJ1-2; TRBD1 might be the D (6 bases). The CDR3 sequence is 13 residues long. Trimming took off 5 bases at V and 6 bases at J, with 13 bases between the two ends. The V gene's germline CDR1 is SGHTA and CDR2 FQGNSA. The CDR3 DNA is TGTGCCAGCAGCCCAGGGGTTTTAGATGGCTACACCTTC. It encodes CASSPGVLDGYTF.

This clonotype was counted between two and nine times. The gene calls are TRBV6-1 and TRBJ2-7; D remains ambiguous. The CDR3 has 12 amino acids. The V gene's germline CDR1 is MNHNS and CDR2 SASEGT. The V and J ends lost 8 bases and 4 bases respectively, with 12 bases between them. CDR3 in DNA: TGTGCCAGCTCACAGATGCAATACGAGCAGTACTTC. This codes for CASSQMQYEQYF.

This clonotype was found a few times. The rearrangement links TRBV27 to TRBJ2-1; D gene unclear. The germline V gene encodes CDR1 MNHEY and CDR2 SMNVEV (reference sequence). V lost 10 bases to trimming and J lost 10 bases, with 17 bases between them. The length of the CDR3 is 12 residues. The CDR3 DNA reads TGTGCCACCACCTCCCTTCCTGGGGAGCAGTTCTTC. Amino acids: CATTSLPGEQFF.

This clonotype was counted between two and nine times. This chain uses TRBV10-3 with TRBJ1-5; the D gene is possibly TRBD1 (6 bases). Germline loops: CDR1 ENHRY, CDR2 SYGVKD. The V end was cut by 8 bases, the J end by 5 bases, with 13 bases between. The CDR3 length is 13 residues. CDR3: CAIATQGDQPQHF. CDR3 DNA: TGTGCCATCGCGACACAGGGAGATCAGCCCCAGCATTTT.

The chain has TRBV20-1 and TRBJ2-2; 10 bases match TRBD2. V shed 3 bases and J 5 bases; nucleotides not matched to a gene: 6. CDR3 length: 15 amino acids. Germline loops: CDR1 DFQATT, CDR2 SNEGSKA (reference sequence). DNA for the CDR3: TGCAGTGCTAGGAATTTAGCGGGAGGTACCGGGGAGCTGTTTTTT. Residues: CSARNLAGGTGELFF.

The chain employs TRBV30 and TRBJ2-7; D gene ambiguous. V lost 0 bases and J 5 bases, leaving 17 bases between the germline ends. Per germline, CDR1 GTSNPN and CDR2 SVGIG (reference sequence). CDR3 length equals 15 residues. The CDR3 sequence: CAWSVRWDPTDEQYF. The CDR3 DNA reads as TGTGCCTGGAGTGTACGGTGGGATCCCACCGACGAGCAGTACTTC.

The chain combines TRBV29-1 with TRBJ2-7; TRBD2 aligns across 10 bases. The V segment lost 7 bases and the J segment 0 bases; nucleotides outside the gene matches: 3. The germline V gene has CDR1 SQVTM and CDR2 ANQGSEA. The CDR3 sequence is 13 residues long. The CDR3 sequence: CSARTSGSYEQYF. CDR3 DNA sequence: TGCAGCGCCCGGACTAGCGGCTCCTACGAGCAGTACTTC.

This clonotype occurred a few times. The J gene is TRBJ1-1, the V gene TRBV20-1; D is undetermined. The CDR3 length is 10 residues. V gave up 6 bases and J gave up 1 base, with 3 bases separating them. The germline V gene encodes CDR1 DFQATT and CDR2 SNEGSKA (reference sequence). CDR3 loop: CSAKNTEAFF. In nucleotides, the CDR3 is TGCAGTGCAAAGAACACTGAAGCTTTCTTT.

This clonotype was counted a few times. This chain joins TRBV7-2 and TRBJ1-2; D is unclear. Trimming shortened V by 5 bases and J by 7 bases, and 11 bases separated the two germline ends. The CDR3 extends over 12 amino acids. Germline V lookup: CDR1 SGHTA, CDR2 FQGNSA. The CDR3 sequence: CASSPTGSGYTF. CDR3 sequence (DNA): TGTGCCAGCAGCCCGACGGGTTCTGGCTACACCTTC.

The chain recombines TRBV25-1 with TRBJ2-7, with 7 bases aligning to TRBD1. The CDR3 covers 11 residues. Germline CDR1 MGHDK, CDR2 SYGVNS. The V and J ends lost 4 bases and 10 bases, in that order; junction bases with no gene match: 4. CDR3 DNA: TGTGCCAGCAGTGCCGACAGGGAACAGTACTTC. This gives the protein CASSADREQYF.

The chain combines TRBV7-2 with TRBJ1-1; maybe TRBD1 (6 bases). V was trimmed by 4 bases and J by 2 bases, leaving 11 bases between them. CDR3 length: 14 residues. Per the germline V gene, CDR1 is SGHTA and CDR2 is FQGNSA. In DNA form, the CDR3 reads TGTGCCAGCAGCTACCGAGGGGGAAACACTGAAGCTTTCTTT. It specifies CASSYRGGNTEAFF.

The V call is TRBV20-1, the J call TRBJ1-2; 9 bases fit TRBD1. Germline V gives CDR1 DFQATT, CDR2 SNEGSKA (reference sequence). V gave up 6 bases and J gave up 5 bases; unmatched junction bases: 13. The CDR3 runs 15 residues. CDR3 nucleotide sequence: TGCAGTGCGCCCGGTCGGGGACAGGGTCATTATGGCTACACCTTC. It is translated as CSAPGRGQGHYGYTF.

This chain links TRBV6-2 or TRBV6-3 with TRBJ2-1; 11 nucleotides line up with TRBD2. With V trimmed by 2 bases and J by 15 bases, 6 bases remained unmatched. The CDR3 runs 13 residues. CDR1 and CDR2 (germline): MNHEY, SVGEGT. The DNA for the CDR3 is TGTGCCAGCAGTTACGTAGCGGGAGGGCCTGGGTTCTTC. The encoded protein is CASSYVAGGPGFF.

The rearrangement uses TRBV20-1 and TRBJ2-6; D gene uncertain. Germline V gives CDR1 DFQATT, CDR2 SNEGSKA (reference sequence). V was shortened by 3 bases and J by 0 bases, with 9 bases between the two germline ends. The CDR3 has 15 residues. The CDR3 DNA sequence: TGCAGTGCTAGGTCGGCTAGCTCTGGGGCCAACGTCCTGACTTTC. Protein sequence: CSARSASSGANVLTF.